This T cell receptor beta chain was sequenced during a study of blood T cells in healthy people across ages. Study results and limitations: A roughly linear fall in TCR beta diversity per million T cells was seen with increasing age.

In its sample, this clonotype was seen a few times. Its antigen is currently unknown. The CDR3 has 17 residues. The V and J ends lost 8 bases and 3 bases respectively, with 23 bases between them. The germline CDR1 and CDR2 sequences are MDHEN and SYDVKM. Primers used in a second PCR of roughly 6 to 11 cycles were a sample-barcoded 5' primer and a J-beta primer mix. Via MiXCR, TCRdb re-called the 5' RACE reads, giving one row per CDR3 protein. The repertoire holds about a million distinct CDR3 sequences, approximately 49% seen once, with roughly 13% in the top ten. The chain joins TRBV28 to TRBJ2-1; D might be TRBD2 (6 bases). The specimen sequenced was blood. This receptor was taken from a young man in good health. CDR3 DNA: TGTGCCAGCCCCCCCTCCATCCGGCGGGGAGTCTACAATGAGCAGTTCTTC. Protein: CASPPSIRRGVYNEQFF.